This TCR beta chain was sequenced in a study of blood T cell repertoires in COVID-19. Produced via immunoSEQ multiplex PCR; TCRdb's table is partial and in-frame only. The sample has roughly 290,000 clones; more than 80% are singletons. This CDR3 spans 14 amino acids. V was trimmed by 2 bases and J by 7 bases, leaving 14 bases between them. CDR1 is MDHEN, CDR2 SYDVKM, per germline. Sequencing was done on a sample of peripheral blood. This sequence was found in a young woman with COVID-19, enrolled during active disease. V gene TRBV28 combines with J gene TRBJ1-2; no clear D gene. The CDR3 reads CASSLLPGAGGYTF. The CDR3 DNA follows: TGTGCCAGCAGTTTACTCCCCGGTGCCGGTGGCTACACCTTC.